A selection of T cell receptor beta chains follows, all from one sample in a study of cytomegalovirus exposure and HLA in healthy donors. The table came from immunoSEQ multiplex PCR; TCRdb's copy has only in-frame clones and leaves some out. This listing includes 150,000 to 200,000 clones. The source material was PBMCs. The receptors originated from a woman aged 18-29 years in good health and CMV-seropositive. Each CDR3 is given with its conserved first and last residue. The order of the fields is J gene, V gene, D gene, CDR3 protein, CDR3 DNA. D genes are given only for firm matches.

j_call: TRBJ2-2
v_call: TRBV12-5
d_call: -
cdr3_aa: CASGISTGELFF
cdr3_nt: TGTGCTAGTGGTATTTCAACCGGGGAGCTGTTTTTT

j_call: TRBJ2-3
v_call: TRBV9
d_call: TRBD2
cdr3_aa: CASSTRLAEGPTADTQYF
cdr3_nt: TGTGCCAGCAGCACGAGACTAGCGGAGGGGCCGACGGCAGATACGCAGTATTTT

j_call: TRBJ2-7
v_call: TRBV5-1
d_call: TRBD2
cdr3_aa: CASSLALLAGGSEQYF
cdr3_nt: TGCGCCAGCAGCTTGGCGCTCCTAGCGGGAGGGAGTGAGCAGTACTTC

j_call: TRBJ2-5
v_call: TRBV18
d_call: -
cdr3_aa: CASSPRDSVETQYF
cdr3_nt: TGTGCCAGCTCACCGCGGGACTCGGTGGAGACCCAGTACTTC

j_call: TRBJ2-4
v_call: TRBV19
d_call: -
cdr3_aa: CASSAGTYKRDIQYF
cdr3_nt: TGTGCCAGTAGTGCGGGCACTTATAAGAGGGACATTCAGTACTTC

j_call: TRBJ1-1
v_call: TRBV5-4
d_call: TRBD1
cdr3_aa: CASSLGQGAATEAFF
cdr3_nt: TGTGCCAGCAGCCTCGGACAGGGGGCGGCCACTGAAGCTTTCTTT

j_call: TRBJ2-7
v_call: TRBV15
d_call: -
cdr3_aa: CATSRDRGKRLYEQYF
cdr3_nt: TGTGCCACCAGCAGAGATCGCGGAAAGCGTCTCTACGAGCAGTACTTC

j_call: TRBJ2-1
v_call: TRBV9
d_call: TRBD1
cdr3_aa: CASSVDPDRVQFF
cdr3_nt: TGTGCCAGCAGCGTAGACCCTGACAGGGTACAGTTCTTC

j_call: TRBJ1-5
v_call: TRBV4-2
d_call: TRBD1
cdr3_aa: CASSRTGAGQPQHF
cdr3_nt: TGTGCCAGCAGCCGAACAGGGGCCGGTCAGCCCCAGCATTTT

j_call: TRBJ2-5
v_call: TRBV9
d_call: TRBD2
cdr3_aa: CASSISWTSETQYF
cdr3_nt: TGTGCCAGCAGTATATCCTGGACTAGCGAGACCCAGTACTTC

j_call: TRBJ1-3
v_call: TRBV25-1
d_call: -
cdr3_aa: CASSDLPAHFSGNTIYF
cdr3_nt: TGTGCCAGCAGTGATCTCCCAGCGCACTTCTCTGGAAACACCATATATTTT

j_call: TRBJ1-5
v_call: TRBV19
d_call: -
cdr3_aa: CASSIDRASNQPQHF
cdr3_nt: TGTGCCAGTAGTATAGACAGGGCTAGCAATCAGCCCCAGCATTTT

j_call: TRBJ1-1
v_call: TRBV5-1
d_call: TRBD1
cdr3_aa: CASSLRPQGDTEAFF
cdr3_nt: TGCGCCAGCAGCTTGCGCCCCCAGGGGGACACTGAAGCTTTCTTT

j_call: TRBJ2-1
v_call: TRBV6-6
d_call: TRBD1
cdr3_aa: CASRLTGTGGFNEQFF
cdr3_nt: TGTGCCAGCAGATTAACCGGGACAGGCGGGTTCAATGAGCAGTTCTTC

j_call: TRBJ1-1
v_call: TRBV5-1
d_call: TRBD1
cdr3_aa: CASSYDRDTEAFF
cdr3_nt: TGCGCCAGCAGCTACGACAGGGACACTGAAGCTTTCTTT

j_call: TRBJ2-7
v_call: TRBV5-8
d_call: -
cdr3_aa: CASSLLAGDFGEQYF
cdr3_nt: TGTGCCAGCAGCTTGTTGGCAGGGGATTTTGGCGAGCAGTACTTC

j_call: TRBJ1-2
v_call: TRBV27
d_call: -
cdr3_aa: CASSHYGREGDYGYTF
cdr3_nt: TGTGCCAGCAGTCACTATGGCCGGGAGGGGGACTATGGCTACACCTTC

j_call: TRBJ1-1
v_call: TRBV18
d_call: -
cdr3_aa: CASSRGHGGTEAFF
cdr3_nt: TGTGCCAGCTCACGGGGACACGGCGGGACTGAAGCTTTCTTT

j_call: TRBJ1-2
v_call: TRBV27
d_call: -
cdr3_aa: CASRPTEYYGYTF
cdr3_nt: TGTGCCAGCCGTCCGACAGAGTACTATGGCTACACCTTC

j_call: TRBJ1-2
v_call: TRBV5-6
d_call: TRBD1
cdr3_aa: CASSLASGQGADGYTF
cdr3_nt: TGTGCCAGCAGCTTAGCATCGGGACAGGGGGCCGATGGCTACACCTTC

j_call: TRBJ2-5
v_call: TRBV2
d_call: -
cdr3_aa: CASSGRGGRQETQYF
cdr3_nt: TGTGCCAGCAGTGGGAGGGGGGGCCGGCAAGAGACCCAGTACTTC

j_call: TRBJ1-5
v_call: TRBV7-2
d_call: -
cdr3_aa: CASSPWVERDQPQHF
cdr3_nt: TGTGCCAGCAGCCCTTGGGTGGAGAGGGATCAGCCCCAGCATTTT

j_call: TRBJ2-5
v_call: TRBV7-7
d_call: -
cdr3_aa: CASSPGSWGETQYF
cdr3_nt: TGTGCCAGCAGTCCCGGGAGTTGGGGGGAGACCCAGTACTTC

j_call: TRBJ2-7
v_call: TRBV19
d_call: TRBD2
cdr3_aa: CASSPIAGDGGIGYEQYF
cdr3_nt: TGTGCCAGTAGTCCCATAGCGGGAGATGGGGGGATCGGGTACGAGCAGTACTTC

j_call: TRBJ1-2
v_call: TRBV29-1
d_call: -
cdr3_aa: CSVGVGGYNYGYTF
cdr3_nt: TGCAGCGTTGGAGTAGGGGGTTATAACTATGGCTACACCTTC

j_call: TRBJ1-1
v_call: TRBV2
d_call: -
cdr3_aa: CASRYQGTEAFF
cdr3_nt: TGTGCCAGCAGATACCAGGGGACTGAAGCTTTCTTT

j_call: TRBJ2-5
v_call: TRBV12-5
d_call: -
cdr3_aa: CASGSWEKGETQYF
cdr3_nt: TGTGCTAGTGGTTCATGGGAGAAGGGAGAGACCCAGTACTTC

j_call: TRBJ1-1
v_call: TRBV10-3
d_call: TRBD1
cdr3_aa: CAIKGTGTTEAFF
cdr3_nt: TGTGCCATCAAAGGGACAGGGACGACTGAAGCTTTCTTT

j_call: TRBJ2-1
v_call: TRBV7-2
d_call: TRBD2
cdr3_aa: CASSLAGFGEQFF
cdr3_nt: TGTGCCAGCAGTCTAGCGGGGTTTGGTGAGCAGTTCTTC

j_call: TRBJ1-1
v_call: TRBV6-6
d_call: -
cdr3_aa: CASSPGQIFDTEAFF
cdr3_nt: TGTGCCAGCAGCCCCGGACAGATCTTTGACACTGAAGCTTTCTTT

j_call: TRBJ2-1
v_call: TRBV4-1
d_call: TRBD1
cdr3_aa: CASSQAPGQGNEQFF
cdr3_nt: TGCGCCAGCAGCCAAGCGCCCGGACAGGGGAATGAGCAGTTCTTC

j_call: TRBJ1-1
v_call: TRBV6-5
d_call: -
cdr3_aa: CASSYSWGENTEAFF
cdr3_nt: TGTGCCAGCAGTTACTCATGGGGAGAGAACACTGAAGCTTTCTTT

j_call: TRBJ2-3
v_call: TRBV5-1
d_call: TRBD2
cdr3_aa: CASSFRSGGGTDTQYF
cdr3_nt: TGCGCCAGCAGCTTCCGTAGCGGGGGGGGGACAGATACGCAGTATTTT

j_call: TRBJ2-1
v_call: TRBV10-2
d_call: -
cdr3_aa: CATTRLEGSYNEQFF
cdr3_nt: TGCGCCACCACCCGACTAGAAGGCTCCTACAATGAGCAGTTCTTC

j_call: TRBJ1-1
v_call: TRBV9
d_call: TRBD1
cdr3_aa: CASSVGGQGSTEAFF
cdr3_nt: TGTGCCAGCAGCGTAGGGGGACAGGGGAGCACTGAAGCTTTCTTT

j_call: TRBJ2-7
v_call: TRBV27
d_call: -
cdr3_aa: CASSPRGGVSREQYF
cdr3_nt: TGTGCCAGCAGTCCAAGGGGAGGTGTTTCGCGCGAGCAGTACTTC

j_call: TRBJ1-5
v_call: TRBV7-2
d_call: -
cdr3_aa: CASSLVVQGTQPQHF
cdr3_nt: TGTGCCAGCAGCTTAGTTGTACAGGGAACTCAGCCCCAGCATTTT

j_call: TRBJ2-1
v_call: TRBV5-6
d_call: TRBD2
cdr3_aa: CASSFVGGFDEQFF
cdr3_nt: TGTGCCAGCAGCTTTGTGGGGGGGTTTGATGAGCAGTTCTTC

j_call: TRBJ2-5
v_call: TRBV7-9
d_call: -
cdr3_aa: CASSWELVQETQYF
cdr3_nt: TGTGCCAGCAGCTGGGAACTAGTCCAAGAGACCCAGTACTTC

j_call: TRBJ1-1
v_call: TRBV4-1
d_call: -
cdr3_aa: CASSHLGAGPSTEAFF
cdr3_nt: TGCGCCAGCAGCCATTTGGGGGCAGGTCCCTCAACTGAAGCTTTCTTT

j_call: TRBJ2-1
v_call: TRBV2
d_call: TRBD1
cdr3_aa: CASSRRGTGYNEQFF
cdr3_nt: TGTGCCAGCAGTCGAAGAGGGACAGGGTACAATGAGCAGTTCTTC

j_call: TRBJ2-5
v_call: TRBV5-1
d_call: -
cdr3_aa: CASSLGAGETQYF
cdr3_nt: TGCGCCAGCAGCTTGGGGGCAGGGGAGACCCAGTACTTC

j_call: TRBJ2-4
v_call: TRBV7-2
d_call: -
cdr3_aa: CASSLVGRGLQYF
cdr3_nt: TGTGCCAGCAGCTTAGTAGGCAGGGGCCTTCAGTACTTC

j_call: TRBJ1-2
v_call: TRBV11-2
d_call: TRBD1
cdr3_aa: CASSPGTGGGYTF
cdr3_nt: TGTGCCAGCAGCCCTGGGACAGGGGGTGGCTACACCTTC

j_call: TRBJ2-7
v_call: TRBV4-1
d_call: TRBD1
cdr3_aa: CASSQESSGGYEQYF
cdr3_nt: TGCGCCAGCAGCCAAGAAAGTTCAGGGGGCTACGAGCAGTACTTC

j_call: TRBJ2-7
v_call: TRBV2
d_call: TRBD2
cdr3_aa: CASSKEASGSNEQYF
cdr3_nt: TGTGCCAGCTCAAAGGAGGCTAGCGGGAGCAACGAGCAGTACTTC

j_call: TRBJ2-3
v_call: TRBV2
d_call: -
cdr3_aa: CASSRAGKTDTQYF
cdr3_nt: TGTGCCAGCAGCCGGGCGGGGAAGACAGATACGCAGTATTTT

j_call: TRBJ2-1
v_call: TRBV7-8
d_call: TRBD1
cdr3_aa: CASSPGQGSYNEQFF
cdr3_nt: TGTGCCAGCAGCCCCGGACAGGGGTCTTACAATGAGCAGTTCTTC

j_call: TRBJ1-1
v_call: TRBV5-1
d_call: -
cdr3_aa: CASRQLNEAFF
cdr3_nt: TGCGCCAGCAGACAGCTCAATGAAGCTTTCTTT

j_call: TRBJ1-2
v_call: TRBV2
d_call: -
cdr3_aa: CASSPGVGYTF
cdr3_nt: TGTGCCAGCAGTCCGGGGGTTGGCTACACCTTC

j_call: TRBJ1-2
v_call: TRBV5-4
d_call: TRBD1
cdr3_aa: CASSLREGATGYTF
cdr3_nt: TGTGCCAGCAGCTTGCGGGAGGGGGCCACTGGCTACACCTTC

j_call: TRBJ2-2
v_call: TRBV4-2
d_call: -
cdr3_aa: CASSQMEMAARNTGELFF
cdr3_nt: TGTGCCAGCAGCCAAATGGAGATGGCAGCGCGAAACACCGGGGAGCTGTTTTTT

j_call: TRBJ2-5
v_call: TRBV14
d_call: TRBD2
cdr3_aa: CASSRPWGLGGQETQYF
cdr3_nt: TGTGCCAGCAGCCGCCCCTGGGGACTAGGAGGCCAAGAGACCCAGTACTTC

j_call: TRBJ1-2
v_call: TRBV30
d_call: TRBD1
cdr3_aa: CASLPPGQGVGYTF
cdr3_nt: TGTGCCTCCCTCCCTCCGGGACAGGGTGTTGGCTACACCTTC

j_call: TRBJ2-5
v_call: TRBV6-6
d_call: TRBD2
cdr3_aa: CASSHKAGGQETQYF
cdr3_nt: TGTGCCAGCAGCCATAAGGCGGGGGGCCAAGAGACCCAGTACTTC

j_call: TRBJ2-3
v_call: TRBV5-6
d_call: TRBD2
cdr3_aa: CASSRTSGSLTDTQYF
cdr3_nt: TGTGCCAGCAGCCGGACTAGCGGGAGTCTTACAGATACGCAGTATTTT

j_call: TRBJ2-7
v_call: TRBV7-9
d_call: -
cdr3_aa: CASSLVGGREGSYEQYF
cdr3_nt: TGTGCCAGCAGCTTAGTAGGTGGCAGGGAAGGCTCCTACGAGCAGTACTTC

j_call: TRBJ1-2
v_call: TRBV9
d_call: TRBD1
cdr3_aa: CASSLKDRGNYGYTF
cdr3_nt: TGTGCCAGCAGCCTCAAGGACAGGGGGAATTATGGCTACACCTTC

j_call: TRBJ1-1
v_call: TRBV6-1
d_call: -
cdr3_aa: CASIIGQSNTEAFF
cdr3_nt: TGTGCCAGCATTATTGGACAGTCCAACACTGAAGCTTTCTTT